There are a few counts of the clone carrying this TCR beta chain. What it recognizes is unknown. cDNA synthesis used the whole RNA isolate, giving expressed TCRB sequences. Clones were read by immunoSEQ multiplex PCR, and TCRdb kept only the in-frame ones, dropping some. Here the sample spans over 350,000 clones, more than 13% being singletons. Germline lookup yields CDR1 LNHDA and CDR2 SQIVND (reference sequence). Trimming took 7 bases from V and 1 from J, leaving 11 bases between them. The CDR3 has 15 residues. The source of the sample is a study of beta chain features in type 1 diabetes. Points from the study as a whole: People with Type 1 diabetes carried modestly yet significantly shorter TCRB CDR3s in all four CD4+ subsets.

Averaging roughly 120 mL, one heparinised blood draw came from each individual donor. The TCR comes from a woman in her late teens or twenties in good health. Source material: naive CD4+ T cells from blood. The rearrangement joins TRBV19 to TRBJ2-6; D perhaps matches TRBD1 (6 bases). CDR3 nucleotides: TGTGCCAGTACCCTCGGACAGTCTGGGGCCAACGTCCTGACTTTC. It is translated as CASTLGQSGANVLTF.